This T cell receptor beta chain was sequenced for a study of identifying expanded T cells in peripheral blood. TCRdb's table, derived via immunoSEQ multiplex PCR, lists solely in-frame clones and lacks some. The sample consists of about 58,000 clones, approximately 83% of them appearing once. Note on this clone: What it binds is not known.

Germline CDR1 is LGHNT and CDR2 is FRNRAP. The CDR3 is made up of 13 amino acids. Trimming removed 1 base at V and 6 bases at J, with 8 bases between. Regarding the study as a whole: Differentially abundant clones: 0.95 to 1.5 between replicates, 16.4 at two to three weeks, 19 to 20 at four.

The source of this sequence is a person aged 18 to 70 in good health. The chain links TRBV12-5 to TRBJ2-3; D unresolved. Sequences were obtained from blood. This CDR3 reads CASGLAPRDTQYF. The CDR3 DNA reads TGTGCTAGTGGTTTGGCTCCTCGGGATACGCAGTATTTT.